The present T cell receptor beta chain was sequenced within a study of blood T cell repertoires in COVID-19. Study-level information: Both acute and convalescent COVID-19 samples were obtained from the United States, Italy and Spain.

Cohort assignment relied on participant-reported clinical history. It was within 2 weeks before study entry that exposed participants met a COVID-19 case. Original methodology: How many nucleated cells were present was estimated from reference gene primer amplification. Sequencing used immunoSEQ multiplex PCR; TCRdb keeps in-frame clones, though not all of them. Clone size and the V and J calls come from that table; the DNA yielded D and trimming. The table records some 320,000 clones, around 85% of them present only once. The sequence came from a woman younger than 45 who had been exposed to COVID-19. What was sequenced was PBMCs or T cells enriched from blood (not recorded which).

The CDR3 sequence: CASSLTWTGIDYGYTF. The DNA for the CDR3 is TGTGCCAGCAGTTTAACCTGGACAGGGATCGACTATGGCTACACCTTC. The chain joins TRBV27 to TRBJ1-2; 8 positions agree with TRBD1. V trimming: 2 bases; J trimming: 3 bases; junction bases outside the gene matches: 8. Germline loops: CDR1 MNHEY, CDR2 SMNVEV (reference sequence). The CDR3 totals 16 residues.